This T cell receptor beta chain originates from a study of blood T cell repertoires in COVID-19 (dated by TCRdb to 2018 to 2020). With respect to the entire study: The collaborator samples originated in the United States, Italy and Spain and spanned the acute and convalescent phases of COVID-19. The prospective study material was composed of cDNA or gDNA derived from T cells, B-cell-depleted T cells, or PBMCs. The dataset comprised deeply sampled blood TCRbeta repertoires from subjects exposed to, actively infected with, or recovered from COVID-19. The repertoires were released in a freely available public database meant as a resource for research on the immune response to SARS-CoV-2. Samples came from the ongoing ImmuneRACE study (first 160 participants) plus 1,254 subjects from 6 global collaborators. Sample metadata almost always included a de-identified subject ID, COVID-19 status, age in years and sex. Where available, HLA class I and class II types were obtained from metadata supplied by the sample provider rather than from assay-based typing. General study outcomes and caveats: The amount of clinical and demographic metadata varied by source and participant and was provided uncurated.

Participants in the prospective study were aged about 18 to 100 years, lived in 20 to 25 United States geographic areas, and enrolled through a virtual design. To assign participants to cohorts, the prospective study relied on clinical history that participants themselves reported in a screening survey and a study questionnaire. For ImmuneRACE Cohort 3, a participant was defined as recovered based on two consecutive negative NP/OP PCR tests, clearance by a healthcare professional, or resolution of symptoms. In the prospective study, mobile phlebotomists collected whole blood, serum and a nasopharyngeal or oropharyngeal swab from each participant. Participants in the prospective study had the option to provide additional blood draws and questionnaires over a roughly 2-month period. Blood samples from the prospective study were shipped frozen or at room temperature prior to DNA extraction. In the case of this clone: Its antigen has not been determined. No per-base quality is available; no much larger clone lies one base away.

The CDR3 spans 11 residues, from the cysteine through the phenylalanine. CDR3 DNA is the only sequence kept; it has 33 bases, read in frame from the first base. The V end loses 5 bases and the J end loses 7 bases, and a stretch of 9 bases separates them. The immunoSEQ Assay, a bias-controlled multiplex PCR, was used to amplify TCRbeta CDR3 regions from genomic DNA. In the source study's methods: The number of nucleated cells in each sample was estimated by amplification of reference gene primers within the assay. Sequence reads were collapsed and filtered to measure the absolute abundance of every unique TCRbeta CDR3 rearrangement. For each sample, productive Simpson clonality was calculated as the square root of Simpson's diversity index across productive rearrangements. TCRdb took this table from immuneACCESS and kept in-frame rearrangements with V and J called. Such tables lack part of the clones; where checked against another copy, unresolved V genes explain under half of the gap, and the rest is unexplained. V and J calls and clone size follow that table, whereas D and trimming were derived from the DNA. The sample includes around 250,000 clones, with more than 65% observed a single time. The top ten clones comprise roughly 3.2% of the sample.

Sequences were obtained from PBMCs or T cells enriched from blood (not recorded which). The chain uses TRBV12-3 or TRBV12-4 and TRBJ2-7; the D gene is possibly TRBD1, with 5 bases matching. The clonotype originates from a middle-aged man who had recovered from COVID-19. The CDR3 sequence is CASSATVEQYF. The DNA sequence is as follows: TGTGCCAGCAGTGCGACAGTTGAGCAGTACTTC.